These 4 T cell receptor beta chains were sequenced from one sample in a study of blood T cell repertoires in COVID-19. Repertoires were generated with immunoSEQ multiplex PCR, while TCRdb's copy carries only in-frame clones and drops some. The sample carries 90,000 to 95,000 clones, 85% to 90% recorded once. The sequencing sample was made of peripheral blood. These receptors were taken from a woman in her 70s with acute or convalescent COVID-19.

The V gene is TRBV5-1, the J gene TRBJ1-3; D gene ambiguous. Germline values: CDR1 SGHRS, CDR2 YFSETQ. The CDR3 contains 13 residues. Trimming took off 5 bases at V and 2 bases at J, with 8 bases between the two ends. The CDR3 region has the DNA TGCGCCAGCAGGGGCGCAACTGGAAACACCATATATTTT. Translated: CASRGATGNTIYF.

This clone has a single count. V is TRBV2 and J is TRBJ2-4; 7 positions match TRBD2. The V and J ends lost 4 bases and 2 bases, in that order; junction bases with no gene match: 8. Germline CDR1 SNHLY, CDR2 FYNNEI. The CDR3 loop spans 16 amino acids. In DNA, the CDR3 is TGTGCCAGCAGTGTGGGCGGGAGCGGAACCAAAAACATTCAGTACTTC. As protein: CASSVGGSGTKNIQYF.

The CDR3 DNA reads TGTGCCAGCAGCTCCTTTTACGGGACAGGGTTGTTAGAGACCCAGTACTTC. Translating gives CASSSFYGTGLLETQYF. This chain connects TRBV7-9 to TRBJ2-5; 9 nucleotides match TRBD1. Trimming cost V 4 bases and J 4 bases; bases outside gene matches: 13. This CDR3 is built from 17 residues. Germline-derived CDR1 and CDR2 are SEHNR and FQNEAQ (reference sequence).

The V call is TRBV5-4, the J call TRBJ2-1, with 11 bases lining up with TRBD2. After removal of 4 bases from V and 5 bases from J, the junction contained 5 bases not matched to a gene. The CDR3 runs 15 residues. Germline V CDR1 and CDR2: SGHNT, YYREEE (reference sequence). The CDR3 is CASSTGTSGDNEQFF. The CDR3 DNA follows: TGTGCCAGCAGCACCGGGACTAGCGGAGACAATGAGCAGTTCTTC.